The rows below give T cell receptor beta chains drawn from one sample of a study of tissue T cells after allogeneic stem cell transplantation. The assay was immunoSEQ multiplex PCR, and TCRdb's table has in-frame clones only and misses some. The sample consists of about 5,300 clones, almost 70% of them appearing once. Sequenced material: tissue from the colon, taken at autopsy. The receptor set was obtained from a female donor at least 60 years old with lung cancer. Both conserved end residues are part of each CDR3. Size tells how often a clone was seen (once, few, many) or the class of an expanded clone, and some rows leave it out.

>TRBV6-4|.|TRBJ1-2|16
CASSPEVSGGNYGYTF
>TRBV3-1/TRBV3-2|.|TRBJ1-6|14
CASSQGQNNSPLHF
>TRBV2|few|TRBJ2-1|13
CASRKRAWDEQFF
>TRBV6-6|.|TRBJ2-1|13
CASSYRGGNEQFF
>TRBV3-1/TRBV3-2|.|TRBJ1-4|16
CASSQDPPATNEKLFF
>TRBV4-3|.|TRBJ1-1|13
CASSQERRTEAFF
>TRBV5-4|.|TRBJ1-2|16
CASSRSTGGPNYGYTF
>TRBV30|few|TRBJ1-6|17
CAWSVSTRYSYNSPLHF
>TRBV5-4|.|TRBJ1-1|15
CASSTGGWNRGAAFF
>TRBV4-3|few|TRBJ1-2|15
CASSRDRSFSYGYTF
>TRBV18|.|TRBJ2-1|16
CASSADRGRAHNEQFF
>TRBV6-1|.|TRBJ1-1|16
CASSEGAGGWNTEAFF
>TRBV14|few|TRBJ2-1|15
CASSQPGTGGYEQFF
>TRBV5-1|.|TRBJ2-5|12
CASSGTGETQYF
>TRBV7-3|.|TRBJ2-1|15
CASSLGGRVDNEQFF
>TRBV7-9|.|TRBJ2-2|15
CASSWGREPTGELFF
>TRBV20-1|.|TRBJ1-1|11
CSASPTVEAFF
>TRBV5-5|few|TRBJ1-2|14
CASSFFREVDGYTF
>TRBV7-3|.|TRBJ1-6|16
CASSLTGQRTNSPLHF
>TRBV5-1|.|TRBJ2-5|16
CASRKAGTGGVETQYF
>TRBV2|.|TRBJ1-1|17
CASRGGAAGFRETEAFF
>TRBV5-1|.|TRBJ1-2|15
CASRAGEVLIGGYTF
>TRBV28|.|TRBJ1-2|15
CATTSPGQGRRFYTF
>TRBV18|.|TRBJ2-5|16
CASSPRIQGPQETQYF
>TRBV21-1|once|TRBJ2-7|12
CASSKPHCEQYF
>TRBV5-1|.|TRBJ1-4|14
CASRAGTANEKLFF
>TRBV7-7|.|TRBJ2-5|15
CASSLGRGRRETQYF
>TRBV4-1|.|TRBJ1-3|15
CASSHGGQAASTIYF
>TRBV10-3|.|TRBJ2-1|11
CAILQTGEQFF
>TRBV29-1|once|TRBJ1-2|11
CSTDRSDRNTF
>TRBV2|.|TRBJ1-5|15
CASSARWERNQPQHF
>TRBV4-1|.|TRBJ2-4|13
CASSQDRSSIQYF
>TRBV7-8|.|TRBJ2-7|15
CASSARRSRDYEQYF
>TRBV14|.|TRBJ1-5|19
CASSPGGPRTGVFNQPQHF
>TRBV3-1/TRBV3-2|few|TRBJ2-5|16
CASSHSSRHIGETQYF
>TRBV15|.|TRBJ2-2|15
CATSRDGGWAGELFF
>TRBV20-1|.|TRBJ2-3|16
CSASEAGGLGTDTQYF
>TRBV6-2/TRBV6-3|once|TRBJ1-4|18
CASSYATGGWTSNEKLFF
>TRBV5-8|medium-sized|TRBJ2-1|12
CASSSVYNEQFF
>TRBV12-3/TRBV12-4|.|TRBJ2-1|13
CASSRGLTGEQFF
>TRBV5-5|once|TRBJ1-1|15
CASSHPGQGNTEAFF
>TRBV9|.|TRBJ1-3|13
CASSASERNTIYF
>TRBV19|.|TRBJ2-3|14
CASSVDRVTDTQYF